The 10 T cell receptor beta chains below come from one sample, sequenced in a study of T-cell reconstitution after alpha-beta-depleted transplantation in children. This sample's TCRbeta library carried unique molecular identifier barcodes. TCRdb called the PCR reads again in MiXCR, with one record for every CDR3 protein. The sample has hundreds of thousands of distinct CDR3 sequences, 16% seen once. The sample here was PBMCs, mostly from graft donor cells, taken 360 days after TCRalphabeta/CD19-depleted stem cell transplant. The receptors derive from a male patient younger than 18 who had a stem cell transplant for acute lymphoblastic leukemia, so the T cells may come from the graft donor.

This clonotype was counted a few times. The chain recombines TRBV7-3 with TRBJ2-1; D remains unclear. With 5 bases removed from V and 10 bases from J, the gap between germline ends came to 21 bases. CDR1 and CDR2 (germline): SGHTA, FQGTGA. The CDR3 contains 15 residues. The CDR3 is CASSPSYNRDWEQFF. CDR3 DNA: TGTGCCAGCAGCCCCAGTTATAATCGAGACTGGGAGCAGTTCTTC.

This clonotype has more than one count but fewer than ten. The chain recombines TRBV6-5 with TRBJ1-5; no reliable D call. Germline V gives CDR1 MNHEY, CDR2 SVGAGI. This CDR3 has 17 amino acids. V lost 5 bases and J lost 4, with 21 bases in between. In DNA, the CDR3 is TGTGCCAGCAGTAATACTCGACCCTATTCCTGGAATCAGCCCCAGCATTTT. Its protein is CASSNTRPYSWNQPQHF.

This clonotype was detected many times. CDR3 DNA sequence: TGTGCCACCAGTGATTTGAACAGCAATCAGCCCCAGCATTTT. Translating gives CATSDLNSNQPQHF. The chain has TRBV24-1 and TRBJ1-5; D uncertain. The CDR3 length is 14 residues. With 0 bases removed from V and 1 base from J, the gap between germline ends came to 3 bases. Germline assignment: CDR1 KGHDR and CDR2 SFDVKD.

This clonotype was seen more than once but under ten times. V is TRBV11-2 and J is TRBJ1-1; weak D call: TRBD1 (5 bases). The germline V gene encodes CDR1 SGHAT and CDR2 FQNNGV. CDR3 size: 16 residues. Trimming took off 1 base at V and 2 bases at J, with 14 bases between the two ends. CDR3 in DNA: TGTGCCAGCAGCTTAGCCTTTAGACAGCGAAACACTGAAGCTTTCTTT. Encoded protein: CASSLAFRQRNTEAFF.

The rearrangement uses TRBV12-3 or TRBV12-4 and TRBJ1-4; D gene ambiguous. V was trimmed by 1 base and J by 0 bases, leaving 6 bases between them. This CDR3 comprises 15 residues. CDR3 residues: CASSLGGTTNEKLFF. Here the CDR3 DNA reads TGTGCCAGCAGTTTAGGCGGTACAACTAATGAAAAACTGTTTTTT.

The chain is built from TRBV4-1 and TRBJ2-7; 12 bases map to TRBD2. Trimming at V came to 3 bases and at J to 3 bases, leaving 21 bases not matched to a gene. Germline CDR1 is MGHRA and CDR2 is YSYEKL. The CDR3 runs to 21 residues. The CDR3 here is CASSHPSGLAGTPTESYEQYF. The DNA for the CDR3 is TGCGCCAGCAGCCACCCTTCGGGACTAGCGGGCACCCCAACCGAAAGCTACGAGCAGTACTTC.

This clonotype has at least ten counts. The chain employs TRBV12-3 or TRBV12-4 and TRBJ2-7, with unresolved D. The CDR3 is 12 amino acids. V was pared by 6 bases and J by 1 base, with 7 bases between. CDR3 in DNA: TGTGCCAGCAGCTTCGTGTCCTACGAGCAGTACTTC. It translates to CASSFVSYEQYF.

In this sample, this clonotype turned up a few times. The V gene is TRBV7-9, the J gene TRBJ2-3, with 8 bases fitting TRBD2. The V gene end was trimmed by 5 bases and the J gene end by 4 bases; junction bases not matched to a gene: 14. The germline V gene encodes CDR1 SEHNR and CDR2 FQNEAQ (reference sequence). The CDR3 sequence is 17 residues long. The CDR3 loop reads CASSPDPGLVGSDTQYF. CDR3 DNA: TGTGCCAGCAGCCCTGATCCGGGACTAGTTGGCTCAGATACGCAGTATTTT.

J is TRBJ2-2 and V is TRBV25-1; D is perhaps TRBD2 (5 bases). Per germline, CDR1 MGHDK and CDR2 SYGVNS. The ends were cut back, 7 bases at V and 2 bases at J, with 11 bases in the middle. CDR3 length equals 14 residues. The CDR3 sequence is CASTPLGNTGELFF. The CDR3 DNA reads TGTGCCAGCACCCCACTAGGAAACACCGGGGAGCTGTTTTTT.

The chain joins TRBV5-1 to TRBJ1-2, with a possible D match to TRBD1 (5 bases). CDR1 and CDR2 (germline): SGHRS, YFSETQ. The CDR3 contains 16 residues. The ends were cut back, 4 bases at V and 0 bases at J, with 16 bases in the middle. CDR3 loop: CASSPLLGLPNYGYTF. The CDR3 DNA sequence: TGCGCCAGCAGCCCCCTATTGGGACTTCCTAACTATGGCTACACCTTC.